This T cell receptor (beta chain) was observed in a study of T cell responses to AZD1222 COVID-19 vaccine. Whole-study context: Timing groups of about 4 and about 12 weeks for second doses were pooled. Whole-study results and caveats: After two AZD1222 doses, spike-specific TCR breadth and depth rose versus day 0. A mostly white British donor set with more females was recruited, and clonal diversity was possibly underestimated.

This clone was detected only once. Its antigen is undetermined. The repertoire was sequenced with immunoSEQ multiplex PCR; TCRdb's copy has only in-frame clones and lacks some. The table has roughly 130,000 clones, 70% to 90% seen once. This CDR3 region has 15 residues. V lost 5 bases, J lost 2 bases, and 7 bases stayed unmatched. Per the germline V gene, CDR1 is GTSNPN and CDR2 is SVGIG (reference sequence). Sequenced material: peripheral blood, taken on day 0 of AZD1222 vaccination. The chain employs TRBV30 and TRBJ2-3; TRBD1 aligns across 10 bases. The source of this sequence is an adult in good health. The CDR3 DNA reads as TGTGCCTGGGACCTGACAGGGGGCCACACAGATACGCAGTATTTT. This encodes CAWDLTGGHTDTQYF.